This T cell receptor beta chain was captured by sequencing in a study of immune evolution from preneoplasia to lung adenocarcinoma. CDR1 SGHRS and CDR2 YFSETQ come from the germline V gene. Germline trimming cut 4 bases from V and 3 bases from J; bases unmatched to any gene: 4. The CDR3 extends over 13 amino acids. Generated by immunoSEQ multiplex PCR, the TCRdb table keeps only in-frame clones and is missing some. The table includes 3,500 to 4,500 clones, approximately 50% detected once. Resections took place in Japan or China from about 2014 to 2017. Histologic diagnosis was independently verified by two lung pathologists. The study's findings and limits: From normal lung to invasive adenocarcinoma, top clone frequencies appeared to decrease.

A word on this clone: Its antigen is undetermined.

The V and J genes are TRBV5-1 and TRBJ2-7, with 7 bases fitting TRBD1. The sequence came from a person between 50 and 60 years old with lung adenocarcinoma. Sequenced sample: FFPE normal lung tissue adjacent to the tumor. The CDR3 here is CASSPGDSYEQYF. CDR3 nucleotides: TGCGCCAGCAGCCCTGGGGACAGCTACGAGCAGTACTTC.